This T cell receptor (beta chain) is from a study of identical twins. A single record per CDR3 protein comes from TCRdb applying MiXCR to the 5' RACE reads. Of 260,000 or so distinct CDR3 sequences listed, approximately 6.8% are singletons. The CDR3 has 14 residues. In germline, CDR1 is MNHEY, CDR2 SVGAGI. Unmatched junction bases numbered 4, after V lost 4 bases and J lost 6 bases. Study results and limitations: Low generation-probability sequences were in excess among twin-shared out-of-frame alpha sequences. Insertions were fewer in abundant cord blood beta clonotypes, whereas memory repertoires showed none of this pattern. Invariant populations such as MAIT and iNKT cells could partly muddle zero-insertion analyses.

This clonotype occurred many times. Its antigen is currently unknown. The same data also went into a second study, on yellow fever vaccine responses in identical twins.

The material sequenced was CD8+ T cells sorted from blood. This chain links TRBV6-5 with TRBJ2-1, with 9 bases identical to TRBD2. The source is a woman under 30 in good health. This chain's CDR3 is CASSWLAGANEQFF. The CDR3 DNA reads as TGTGCCAGCAGTTGGTTAGCGGGAGCCAATGAGCAGTTCTTC.